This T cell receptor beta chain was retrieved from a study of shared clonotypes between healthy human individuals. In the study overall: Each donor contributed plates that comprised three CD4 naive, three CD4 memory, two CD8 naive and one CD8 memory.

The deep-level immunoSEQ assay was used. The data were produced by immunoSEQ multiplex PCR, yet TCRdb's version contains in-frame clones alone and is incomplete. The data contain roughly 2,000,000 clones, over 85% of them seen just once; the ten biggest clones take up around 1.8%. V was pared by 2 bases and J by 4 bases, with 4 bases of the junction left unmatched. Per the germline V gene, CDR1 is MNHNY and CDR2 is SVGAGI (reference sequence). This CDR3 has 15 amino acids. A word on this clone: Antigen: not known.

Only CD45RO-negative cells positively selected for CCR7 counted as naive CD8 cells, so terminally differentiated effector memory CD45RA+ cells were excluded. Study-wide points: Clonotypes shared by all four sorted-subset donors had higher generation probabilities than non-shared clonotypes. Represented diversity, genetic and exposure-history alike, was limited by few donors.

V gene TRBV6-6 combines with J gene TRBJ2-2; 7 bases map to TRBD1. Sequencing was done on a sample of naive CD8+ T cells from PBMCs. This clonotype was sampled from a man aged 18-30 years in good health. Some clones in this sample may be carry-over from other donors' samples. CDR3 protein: CASSYLQGSTGELFF. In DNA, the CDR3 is TGTGCCAGCAGTTACCTACAGGGGTCCACCGGGGAGCTGTTTTTT.